This TCR beta chain is drawn from a study of beta chain features in type 1 diabetes. Study in general: Healthy donors and patients showed comparable age, gender and cell yields.

Over 95% purity was reached by all sorted populations. General study results and limits: The naive, central memory and Treg TCRB repertoires showed an apparent similarity that was greater among patients than among healthy donors.

Since all of the isolated RNA was reverse transcribed, expressed TCRB transcripts were what got sequenced. Sequencing used immunoSEQ multiplex PCR; TCRdb keeps in-frame clones, though not all of them. This table has roughly 610,000 clones, around 15% appearing once. This clone was observed many times. Its antigen is not identified. Germline lookup yields CDR1 MNHEY and CDR2 SMNVEV (reference sequence). The germline V and J ends were trimmed by 6 bases and 8 bases, with 8 bases remaining between them. The CDR3 covers 11 residues. J is TRBJ2-1 and V is TRBV27; D unclear. This TCR was sampled from a man between 18 and 35 years old in good health. The sequencing input was naive CD4+ T cells from blood. CDR3 sequence: CASRREYEQFF. The CDR3 bases are TGTGCCAGCAGGCGTGAGTATGAGCAGTTCTTC.